Below, one TCR beta chain is given with its context. Its antigen is currently unknown. This CDR3 has 14 amino acids. Per the germline V gene, CDR1 is SGHRS and CDR2 is YFSETQ. This entry belongs to a study of CXCR3-negative and CXCR3-positive naive CD8 T cells. In preparing the TRB cDNA libraries, 5' RACE with UMI labels was used. For each CDR3 protein, TCRdb gives one entry from its re-call of the 5' RACE reads, without DNA. The sample holds about 90,000 distinct CDR3 sequences. Each CD8+ T cell subset was flow-sorted in triplicate. Every sort contained 300,000 cells. Naive CD8+ T cells showed a CD45RO-CCR7+CD27+CD95- phenotype. The study, taken as a whole, reports: Researchers report that CXCR3-positive naive cells carry more hydrophobic TRB CDR3s than CXCR3-negative naive cells. TRB CDR3 properties indicated TCR strength, while surface CD5 was similar across naive subsets. Naive cells used TRBV-TRBJ genes in much the same way whether CXCR3-negative or CXCR3-positive; memory cells did not.

This sequence originates from a human donor in good health. Some clones in this sample may be carry-over from other donors' samples. The specimen was naive CXCR3+ CD8+ T cells from blood. Documented subset: CD45RO-CCR7+CD27+CD95- naive CD8+ T cells expressing CXCR3 (TNR3+). J is TRBJ1-1 and V is TRBV5-1; TCRdb outputs TRBD1, but without DNA this stays unchecked. CDR3 sequence reads: CASSAGQGRTEAFF. The variable domain in full, completed from reference TRBV5-1 and TRBJ1-1, reads KAGVTQTPRYLIKTRGQQVTLSCSPISGHRSVSWYQQTPGQGLQFLFEYFSETQRNKGNFPGRFSGRQFSNSRSEMNVSTLELGDSALYLCASSAGQGRTEAFFGQGTRLTVV.